Shown below are 14 T cell receptor beta chains from a single sample sequenced in a study of blood T cell repertoires in COVID-19 (dated by TCRdb to 2020 to 2022). Library preparation used the immunoSEQ multiplex PCR assay. As stored in TCRdb, this immuneACCESS dataset retains in-frame rearrangements with V and J assigned. A fraction of the clones does not appear; measured against another copy, unresolved V genes explain less than half of the discrepancy, and the remainder lacks a known reason. The sample table records roughly 200,000 clones; roughly 84% of these occur just once. Approximately 1.5% of the sample is in the top ten clones. The sample was peripheral blood. These receptors all come from a human donor in a cohort sampled during active COVID-19.

This chain connects TRBV10-2 to TRBJ2-1, with 13 nucleotides matching TRBD2. The germline CDR1 and CDR2 sequences are WSHSY and SAAADI. The CDR3 loop spans 14 amino acids. J was trimmed by 9 bases and V by 2 bases; bases with no gene match: 1. CDR3 amino acids: CASSETSGRGEQFF. CDR3 DNA: TGCGCCAGCAGTGAGACTAGCGGGAGGGGTGAGCAGTTCTTC.

This chain connects TRBV7-9 to TRBJ1-1; D is perhaps TRBD1 (6 bases). The ends were cut back, 5 bases at V and 3 bases at J, with 16 bases in the middle. Germline V lookup: CDR1 SEHNR, CDR2 FQNEAQ (reference sequence). This CDR3 contains 15 residues. CDR3 protein: CASSPTTQGYTEAFF. CDR3 in DNA: TGTGCCAGCAGCCCTACTACACAGGGATACACTGAAGCTTTCTTT.

This clone was seen only once. The chain recombines TRBV10-3 with TRBJ2-1, with D perhaps TRBD1 (5 bases). V was trimmed by 4 bases and J by 9 bases, leaving 16 bases between them. The length of the CDR3 is 14 residues. CDR1 and CDR2 from the germline V gene are ENHRY and SYGVKD. Written as DNA, the CDR3 is TGTGCCATCAGTGGCCCCGAATCAGGGTTTGAGCAGTTCTTC. Translation gives CAISGPESGFEQFF.

As regards this clone: The junction does not match germline at one end; this may be a read error. The rearrangement joins TRBV25-1 to TRBJ2-3; tentatively, D is TRBD2 (5 bases). The CDR3 is 14 residues long. Per germline, CDR1 MGHDK and CDR2 SYGVNS. The CDR3 spells CAGSWDSARDTQYF. The DNA for the CDR3 is TGTGCCGGCAGTTGGGATAGCGCTCGAGATACGCAGTATTTT.

The gene calls are TRBV4-2 and TRBJ2-7; TRBD2 matches at 10 bases. Germline trimming cut 4 bases from V and 2 bases from J; bases unmatched to any gene: 2. The CDR3 extends over 14 amino acids. Per germline, CDR1 LGHNA and CDR2 YNFKEQ. CDR3 sequence reads: CASSRSGGAYEQYF. CDR3 nucleotide sequence: TGTGCCAGCAGCCGGAGCGGGGGGGCCTACGAGCAGTACTTC.

V and J are TRBV2 and TRBJ2-7; D might be TRBD1 (5 bases). The CDR3 is 14 amino acids. CDR1 SNHLY and CDR2 FYNNEI come from the germline V gene. V dropped 7 bases and J dropped 7 bases, with 20 bases sitting between them. Written as DNA, the CDR3 is TGTGCCAGCAATTTAGGGGTTTCGGTTGGGGAGCAGTACTTC. Its translation: CASNLGVSVGEQYF.

The V and J genes are TRBV3-1 (or the pseudogene TRBV3-2) and TRBJ2-1; D is ambiguous. Germline V gives CDR1 LGHDT, CDR2 YNNKEL (reference sequence). CDR3 length equals 15 residues. V lost 4 bases to trimming and J lost 2 bases, with 12 bases between them. The CDR3 loop is CASSLPGAAYNEQFF. The CDR3 DNA follows: TGTGCCAGCAGCCTCCCGGGTGCAGCCTACAATGAGCAGTTCTTC.

The chain couples TRBV6-5 to TRBJ2-7; 9 bases map to TRBD1. This CDR3 has 15 amino acids. CDR1 is MNHEY, CDR2 SVGAGI, per germline. Trimming removed 0 bases from V and 4 bases from J; junction bases left unmatched: 4. The DNA of the CDR3 is TGTGCCAGCAGTTACTCTTCGGGACAGGGATACGAGCAGTACTTC. It specifies CASSYSSGQGYEQYF.

The gene calls are TRBV9 and TRBJ2-5, with a possible D match to TRBD2 (7 bases). CDR1 and CDR2 (germline): SGDLS, YYNGEE. This CDR3 comprises 14 residues. Between the trimmed V and J ends, which lost 4 bases and 3 bases, there was a span of 13 bases. This chain's CDR3 is CASSLGGAEETQYF. CDR3 bases: TGTGCCAGCAGCCTTGGGGGGGCCGAAGAGACCCAGTACTTC.

This clone was counted a single time. This chain joins TRBV13 and TRBJ2-2; tentative D call: TRBD1 (5 bases). V gave up 5 bases and J gave up 5 bases, with 12 bases separating them. The CDR3 contains 14 residues. Per germline, CDR1 PRHDT and CDR2 FYEKMQ (reference sequence). The chain's CDR3 is CASSRKSGTGELFF. The CDR3 DNA reads TGTGCCAGCAGCCGTAAATCAGGGACCGGGGAGCTGTTTTTT. Filled out from reference TRBV13 and TRBJ2-2, the complete variable domain reads AAGVIQSPRHLIKEKRETATLKCYPIPRHDTVYWYQQGPGQDPQFLISFYEKMQSDKGSIPDRFSAQQFSDYHSELNMSSLELGDSALYFCASSRKSGTGELFFGEGSRLTVL.

This chain joins TRBV7-3 and TRBJ2-7; maybe TRBD2 (6 bases). Germline V gene sequence: CDR1 SGHTA, CDR2 FQGTGA. V lost 3 bases and J lost 1, with 7 bases in between. The CDR3 is made up of 13 amino acids. CDR3 sequence: CASSLTSSYEQYF. The DNA for the CDR3 is TGTGCCAGCAGCTTGACTAGTTCCTACGAGCAGTACTTC.

This clone was found once. The chain links TRBV28 to TRBJ1-6, with D perhaps TRBD1 (6 bases). The germline CDR1 and CDR2 sequences are MDHEN and SYDVKM. This CDR3 is built from 14 residues. Trimming removed 7 bases from V and 9 bases from J, with 16 bases in between. CDR3 coding DNA: TGTGCCAGCACCGGGGGGACACCGACTTCACCCCTCCACTTT. Amino acid sequence: CASTGGTPTSPLHF.

The chain has TRBV19 and TRBJ1-6; possible D gene TRBD1, 6 bases. Germline V lookup: CDR1 LNHDA, CDR2 SQIVND (reference sequence). This CDR3 region has 15 residues. Trimming left V 7 bases short and J 10 bases short, with 20 bases between. The CDR3: CASTTLGAGDSPLHF. The CDR3 nucleotides are TGTGCCAGTACCACCTTGGGGGCAGGTGACTCACCCCTCCACTTT.

The V and J genes are TRBV5-1 and TRBJ2-6, with 7 bases aligning to TRBD1. The germline CDR1 and CDR2 sequences are SGHRS and YFSETQ. This CDR3 has 14 amino acids. The V and J ends lost 1 base and 8 bases, in that order; junction bases with no gene match: 3. The CDR3 DNA sequence: TGCGCCAGCAGCTTGTCAGGGGGTACCAACGTCCTGACTTTC. It specifies CASSLSGGTNVLTF.